This entry lists 20 T cell receptor beta chains sequenced from one sample in a study of Graves' ophthalmopathy and Graves' hyperthyroidism. RNA transcripts were the template, and TCR beta CDR3 regions were amplified from them. Investigators did first-round RT-PCR with HTBI primers, then second-round multiplex PCR. TCRdb re-called the multiplex PCR reads with MiXCR, one entry per CDR3 protein. The sample lists approximately 1.2 million distinct CDR3 sequences, around a third seen once, with 11% in the top ten. Sequencing was done on a sample of peripheral blood or thyroid tissue (not recorded which). All receptors come from an adult man with Graves' hyperthyroidism.

This clonotype was found a few times. This chain connects TRBV11-2 to TRBJ2-7, with D tentatively TRBD1 (6 bases). Germline-derived CDR1 and CDR2 are SGHAT and FQNNGV. This CDR3 comprises 15 residues. V dropped 1 base and J dropped 2 bases, with 12 bases sitting between them. The CDR3 sequence is CASSLGWTEAYEQYF. For the CDR3, the DNA is TGTGCCAGCAGCTTAGGATGGACAGAAGCCTACGAGCAGTACTTC.

At least ten counts were recorded for this clonotype. This chain connects TRBV19 to TRBJ2-2; 10 bases are shared with TRBD2. This CDR3 has 15 residues. CDR1 is LNHDA and CDR2 is SQIVND in the germline V gene (reference sequence). J gave up 4 bases and V 3 bases, and 2 bases lay outside the gene matches. The CDR3 DNA is TGTGCCAGTAGTATCCTAGCGGGAGCCACCGGGGAGCTGTTTTTT. This codes for CASSILAGATGELFF.

This clonotype occurred a few times. The chain joins TRBV7-9 to TRBJ2-2; perhaps TRBD1 as D (6 bases). The germline V and J ends were trimmed by 5 bases and 4 bases, with 11 bases remaining between them. The CDR3 sequence is 14 residues long. The germline V gene has CDR1 SEHNR and CDR2 FQNEAQ (reference sequence). DNA for the CDR3: TGTGCCAGCAGCCATACAGGGCGCACCGGGGAGCTGTTTTTT. Translation: CASSHTGRTGELFF.

This clonotype was recorded at least ten times. V and J are TRBV12-3 or TRBV12-4 and TRBJ1-1; D gene unclear. The germline V and J ends were trimmed by 5 bases and 6 bases, with 7 bases remaining between them. This CDR3 spans 11 amino acids. Here the CDR3 reads CASSRTPEAFF. Here the CDR3 DNA reads TGTGCCAGCAGTCGGACTCCTGAAGCTTTCTTT.

This clonotype was seen many times. The V call is TRBV29-1, the J call TRBJ2-5, with 9 bases lining up with TRBD1. The CDR3 has 15 residues. With V trimmed by 8 bases and J by 2 bases, 12 bases remained unmatched. Germline V CDR1 and CDR2: SQVTM, ANQGSEA. In DNA, the CDR3 is TGCAGCACCCTCGTGGGGACAGGGAGTCAAGAGACCCAGTACTTC. Translated: CSTLVGTGSQETQYF.

This clonotype occurred many times. V is TRBV7-8 and J is TRBJ2-5; D remains unclear. The germline CDR1 and CDR2 sequences are SGHVS and FQNEAQ. The ends were cut back, 0 bases at V and 5 bases at J, with 10 bases in the middle. The CDR3 spans 14 residues. CDR3 amino acids: CASSLADRVETQYF. As DNA, the CDR3 is TGTGCCAGCAGCTTAGCGGATAGGGTGGAGACCCAGTACTTC.

This clonotype has just a few counts. The chain recombines TRBV6-5 with TRBJ1-4; D is uncertain. Germline V gives CDR1 MNHEY, CDR2 SVGAGI. Deletions cut 11 bases from V and 5 bases from J, with 21 bases between. This CDR3 region has 15 residues. This CDR3 is CASSAPDGGNEKLFF. CDR3 DNA sequence: TGTGCCTCCTCAGCCCCGGACGGAGGAAATGAAAAACTGTTTTTT.

The V and J genes are TRBV5-1 and TRBJ2-7; 7 positions match TRBD1. V gave up 4 bases and J gave up 2 bases; unmatched junction bases: 9. CDR3 length: 15 amino acids. Germline loops: CDR1 SGHRS, CDR2 YFSETQ. The CDR3 protein is CASSQIGRGTYEQYF. The CDR3 DNA sequence: TGCGCCAGCAGCCAAATAGGCAGGGGGACCTACGAGCAGTACTTC.

The CDR3 DNA sequence: TGCAGCACCCCGGGAGAGGGCTATGGCTACACCTTC. Residues: CSTPGEGYGYTF. J is TRBJ1-2 and V is TRBV29-1, with unresolved D. Trimming took off 8 bases at V and 4 bases at J, with 14 bases between the two ends. This CDR3 has 12 amino acids. Per germline, CDR1 SQVTM and CDR2 ANQGSEA.

In its sample, this clonotype was seen many times. The rearrangement joins TRBV9 to TRBJ1-6, with unresolved D. V was trimmed by 4 bases and J by 7 bases, leaving 9 bases between them. The CDR3 runs to 13 residues. Germline V gives CDR1 SGDLS, CDR2 YYNGEE. For the CDR3, the DNA is TGTGCCAGCAGCAACCATCAAAATTCACCCCTCCACTTT. Amino acids: CASSNHQNSPLHF.

This clonotype was recorded many times. V and J are TRBV13 and TRBJ1-3; D is unresolved. V was pared by 2 bases and J by 1 base, with 6 bases between. This CDR3 is 14 amino acids long. Germline loops: CDR1 PRHDT, CDR2 FYEKMQ (reference sequence). CDR3 residues: CASSLWGSGNTIYF. In nucleotides, the CDR3 is TGTGCCAGCAGCTTATGGGGATCTGGAAACACCATATATTTT.

This clonotype was picked up a small number of times. The chain is built from TRBV6-6 and TRBJ2-7; D uncertain. Germline CDR1 and CDR2: MNHNY and SVGAGI (reference sequence). Trimming left V 5 bases short and J 5 bases short, with 7 bases between. The CDR3 has 11 amino acids. CDR3 protein: CASSESDEQYF. CDR3 sequence (DNA): TGTGCCAGCAGTGAATCGGACGAGCAGTACTTC.

This clonotype was detected once. The rearrangement links TRBV2 to TRBJ2-2; D call uncertain. This CDR3 is 14 amino acids long. Germline V gene sequence: CDR1 SNHLY, CDR2 FYNNEI. Trimming took off 2 bases at V and 7 bases at J, with 11 bases between the two ends. Here the CDR3 reads CASSEKGRFGELFF. The DNA of the CDR3 is TGTGCCAGCAGTGAAAAAGGGCGTTTCGGGGAGCTGTTTTTT.

Of note for this clonotype: At one of its ends the junction is not consistent with the germline gene, which may arise from a read error. The gene calls are TRBV10-1 and TRBJ2-5, with 11 positions matching TRBD2. The germline V gene has CDR1 WNHNN and CDR2 SYGVQD (reference sequence). The CDR3 covers 16 residues. CDR3 amino acids: CASSLIGTSGQETQYF. The CDR3 DNA reads TGTGCCAGCAGCTTAATCGGGACTAGCGGACAAGAGACCCAGTACTTC.

This clonotype was detected many times. The rearrangement uses TRBV11-2 and TRBJ2-7, with D perhaps TRBD2 (5 bases). Between the trimmed V and J ends, which lost 5 bases and 4 bases, there was a span of 15 bases. Germline CDR1 SGHAT, CDR2 FQNNGV. The CDR3 totals 14 residues. CDR3 coding DNA: TGTGCCAGCAGCCCCCGGGATCGTTTTTACGAGCAGTACTTC. Its protein is CASSPRDRFYEQYF.

The chain couples TRBV19 to TRBJ1-5; 11 nucleotides align to TRBD1. V gave up 3 bases and J gave up 5 bases; unmatched junction bases: 3. Germline V gives CDR1 LNHDA, CDR2 SQIVND (reference sequence). CDR3 length: 15 amino acids. DNA for the CDR3: TGTGCCAGTAGTATTCTGGACAGGGGGCATCAGCCCCAGCATTTT. Translation gives CASSILDRGHQPQHF.

In this sample, this clonotype turned up many times. The V gene is TRBV24-1, the J gene TRBJ1-5, with TRBD1 as a possible D gene (6 bases). Germline V lookup: CDR1 KGHDR, CDR2 SFDVKD. The CDR3 extends over 15 amino acids. Trimming removed 9 bases from V and 6 bases from J, with 20 bases in between. The CDR3 spells CATPPSDRFRQPQHF. CDR3 sequence (DNA): TGTGCCACCCCCCCCTCGGACAGATTTCGTCAGCCCCAGCATTTT.

For this clonotype: The junction and the germline gene differ at one end; a read error may be behind it. This chain uses TRBV7-2 with TRBJ1-1, with 7 bases that match TRBD1. Germline V gene lookup returns CDR1 SGHTA and CDR2 FQGNSA. CDR3 length equals 14 residues. DNA for the CDR3: TGCGCCAGCACCCAAGGTTGGGACAGTGTCAAAGCTTTCTTT. It codes for CASTQGWDSVKAFF.

This clonotype appeared a few times. The chain combines TRBV20-1 with TRBJ2-7; 10 nucleotides align to TRBD1. The J segment lost 4 bases and the V segment lost 5 bases, leaving 8 bases of the junction unmatched. The CDR3 runs to 14 residues. Germline CDR1 reads DFQATT; CDR2 reads SNEGSKA (reference sequence). CDR3 protein: CSASPGTGEYEQYF. The CDR3, as DNA: TGCAGTGCTTCGCCCGGGACAGGGGAATACGAGCAGTACTTC.

There are many counts of this clonotype. The V and J genes are TRBV19 and TRBJ1-1; D not resolved. CDR1 is LNHDA, CDR2 SQIVND, per germline (reference sequence). V gave up 3 bases and J gave up 3 bases, with 11 bases separating them. The CDR3 contains 14 residues. The DNA of the CDR3 is TGTGCCAGTAGTATCCCCGTGGGGTACACTGAAGCTTTCTTT. It translates to CASSIPVGYTEAFF.